This T cell receptor beta chain was identified in a study of CD8 T cells in Susac syndrome. CD8+ and CD4+ T cells circulating in blood were sequenced for TCR beta. Patients with Susac syndrome met the recently defined diagnostic criteria for definite or probable disease. The germline gives CDR1 DFQATT, CDR2 SNEGSKA (reference sequence). This CDR3 comprises 13 residues. Deletions cut 6 bases from V and 12 bases from J, with 21 bases between. Random hexamers primed reverse transcription of about 0.45 to 1 ug RNA. An immunoSEQ multiplex PCR amplified TCR beta CDR3 over 54 Vbeta and 13 Jbeta. TCRdb ran MiXCR on the immunoSEQ multiplex PCR reads and lists one entry per CDR3 protein. The sample comprises 150,000 to 200,000 distinct CDR3 sequences, about 91% of which are singletons, and over 0.075% rests with the top ten. In the case of this clonotype: Its antigen remains unidentified.

Whole-study findings and limits: As the study acknowledged, the number of individuals in its TCR sequencing and HLA analysis was relatively small.

The chain links TRBV20-1 to TRBJ2-1; D unclear. This clonotype was sampled from a human donor with Susac syndrome. The sample comprised CD4+ T cells from PBMCs. CDR3 sequence (DNA): TGCAGTGCCCCGGACCAAGGTCCCCCCGCGCAGTTCTTC. This encodes CSAPDQGPPAQFF.